These 23 T cell receptor beta chains share one sample of origin, sequenced in a study of cytomegalovirus exposure and HLA in healthy donors. 13 Jbeta primers and 60 Vbeta primers were used for the PCR. Libraries were prepared by immunoSEQ multiplex PCR; TCRdb keeps only in-frame clonotypes and omits some of them. The table shows about 96,000 clones, with roughly 74% occurring only once. The sample was PBMCs. These receptors were obtained from a woman in her sixties or seventies in good health and CMV-seropositive.

The chain has TRBV18 and TRBJ2-7; 10 bases are a match to TRBD2. CDR1 is KGHSH, CDR2 LQKENI, per germline. The CDR3 runs to 15 residues. Trimming removed 0 bases from V and 2 bases from J; junction bases left unmatched: 1. The CDR3, as DNA: TGTGCCAGCTCACCACCTAGCGGGAGGACCTACGAGCAGTACTTC. Its protein product is CASSPPSGRTYEQYF. Full variable domain (outside the CDR3, taken from reference TRBV18 and TRBJ2-7): NAGVMQNPRHLVRRRGQEARLRCSPMKGHSHVYWYRQLPEEGLKFMVYLQKENIIDESGMPKERFSAEFPKEGPSILRIQQVVRGDSAAYFCASSPPSGRTYEQYFGPGTRLTVT.

This clone appeared a few times. The CDR3 DNA reads as TGTGCCAGCAGACCACCGACTAGCGGGAGCCACTACAATGAGCAGTTCTTC. Translation gives CASRPPTSGSHYNEQFF. V and J are TRBV27 and TRBJ2-1, with TRBD2 matching 12 bases. Germline V CDR1 and CDR2: MNHEY, SMNVEV (reference sequence). V trimming: 6 bases; J trimming: 3 bases; junction bases outside the gene matches: 9. This CDR3 is built from 17 residues.

The V call is TRBV6-6, the J call TRBJ2-7, with a weak D call TRBD1 (6 bases). V was shortened by 8 bases and J by 0 bases, with 17 bases between the two germline ends. The V gene's germline CDR1 is MNHNY and CDR2 SVGAGI (reference sequence). The CDR3 is made up of 15 amino acids. CDR3 protein: CASSDRTGSSYEQYF. CDR3 nucleotide sequence: TGTGCCAGCTCCGACCGAACAGGGAGCTCCTACGAGCAGTACTTC.

The CDR3 sequence: CASTQRLPTDTQYF. CDR3 DNA sequence: TGTGCCAGCACCCAGAGGCTTCCCACAGATACGCAGTATTTT. The J gene is TRBJ2-3, the V gene TRBV6-5; D gene uncertain. Germline V gene data show CDR1 as MNHEY and CDR2 as SVGAGI. The V end lost 7 bases, the J end lost 2 bases, and 13 bases lay between the germline ends. The CDR3 contains 14 residues.

The chain is built from TRBV27 and TRBJ1-1; no definite D call. This CDR3 comprises 15 residues. The V end was cut by 0 bases, the J end by 7 bases, with 15 bases between. CDR1 is MNHEY, CDR2 SMNVEV, per germline (reference sequence). CDR3 residues: CASSLSAAARNEAFF. The CDR3 DNA follows: TGTGCCAGCAGTTTATCGGCGGCGGCGAGGAATGAAGCTTTCTTT.

The chain recombines TRBV6-5 with TRBJ1-2; the D gene is possibly TRBD1 (6 bases). Germline lookup yields CDR1 MNHEY and CDR2 SVGAGI. Between the trimmed V and J ends, which lost 2 bases and 8 bases, there was a span of 15 bases. This CDR3 contains 14 residues. This CDR3 is CASSYAGAQNGYTF. DNA for the CDR3: TGTGCCAGCAGTTACGCGGGGGCGCAGAACGGCTACACCTTC.

The V and J genes are TRBV7-3 and TRBJ2-1, with 13 bases lining up with TRBD2. Germline assignment: CDR1 SGHTA and CDR2 FQGTGA. The junction had 4 bases not matched to a gene; V was cut back by 2 bases and J by 0 bases. This CDR3 region has 18 residues. The CDR3 coding sequence is TGTGCCAGCAGCTTAGGGACTAGCGGGGCCAGCTCCTACAATGAGCAGTTCTTC. It specifies CASSLGTSGASSYNEQFF.

V and J are TRBV7-8 and TRBJ2-5; 7 nucleotides agree with TRBD1. J gave up 5 bases and V 5 bases, and 5 bases lay outside the gene matches. The CDR3 runs to 13 residues. Germline assignment: CDR1 SGHVS and CDR2 FQNEAQ. The CDR3 loop is CASSPTGLETQYF. CDR3 coding DNA: TGTGCCAGCAGCCCGACAGGGTTGGAGACCCAGTACTTC.

V usage is TRBV29-1 and J usage is TRBJ2-7, with D hard to call. This CDR3 is built from 13 residues. V lost 6 bases and J 2 bases, leaving 14 bases between the germline ends. Germline CDR1 and CDR2: SQVTM and ANQGSEA. CDR3 bases: TGCAGCGTGGTGCCAACTCAAACCTACGAGCAGTACTTC. It yields the protein CSVVPTQTYEQYF.

The chain recombines TRBV5-1 with TRBJ2-1; 11 bases map to TRBD2. Germline V gene sequence: CDR1 SGHRS, CDR2 YFSETQ. V lost 0 bases to trimming and J lost 6 bases; unmatched junction nucleotides: 11. The CDR3 spans 18 residues. The CDR3 sequence is CASSLGGTSGGRSNEQFF. CDR3 DNA: TGCGCCAGCAGCTTGGGAGGTACTAGCGGGGGAAGGTCCAATGAGCAGTTCTTC.

The chain joins TRBV11-2 to TRBJ2-5; TRBD1 matches 9 bases. With 5 bases clipped from V and 5 bases from J, the junction kept 9 bases outside the gene matches. The CDR3 runs to 15 residues. Per germline, CDR1 SGHAT and CDR2 FQNNGV. Here the CDR3 DNA reads TGTGCCAGCAGCCCGGGACAGGGACTTTTGGAGACCCAGTACTTC. It encodes CASSPGQGLLETQYF.

The chain joins TRBV5-1 to TRBJ2-3; TRBD2 aligns across 12 bases. CDR1 is SGHRS and CDR2 is YFSETQ in the germline V gene. J gave up 7 bases and V 2 bases, and 8 bases lay outside the gene matches. The CDR3 is 16 amino acids. The CDR3 bases are TGCGCCAGCAGCTTCGGACTAGCGGGGCCTTCCCATACGCAGTATTTT. It specifies CASSFGLAGPSHTQYF.

This clone was detected a few times. The CDR3 is CASSRSSGATDTQYF. The CDR3 DNA sequence: TGTGCCAGCAGCCGTTCCAGCGGGGCTACAGATACGCAGTATTTT. J is TRBJ2-3 and V is TRBV14; 7 bases map to TRBD2. The CDR3 has 15 amino acids. The V gene end was trimmed by 4 bases and the J gene end by 3 bases; junction bases not matched to a gene: 7. The germline gives CDR1 SGHDN, CDR2 FVKESK.

V gene TRBV19 combines with J gene TRBJ1-1; a possible D gene is TRBD1 (5 bases). In germline, CDR1 is LNHDA, CDR2 SQIVND (reference sequence). V was cut by 5 bases and J by 0 bases, with 13 bases left in between. CDR3 size: 15 residues. The CDR3 DNA reads as TGTGCCAGTAGTCCCCGGAGGGACTTGAACACTGAAGCTTTCTTT. It translates to CASSPRRDLNTEAFF.

The genes are TRBV6-1 and TRBJ1-5; the D gene is possibly TRBD1 (6 bases). Trimming left V 0 bases short and J 4 bases short, with 7 bases between. This CDR3 has 14 amino acids. CDR1 and CDR2 from the germline V gene are MNHNS and SASEGT. The DNA of the CDR3 is TGTGCCAGCAGTGAAGCGAGGGGGAATCAGCCCCAGCATTTT. It is translated as CASSEARGNQPQHF.

CDR3 sequence: CAISEYSGNQPQHF. CDR3 DNA sequence: TGTGCCATCAGTGAGTACTCAGGTAATCAGCCCCAGCATTTT. The chain is built from TRBV10-3 and TRBJ1-5, with no clear D. The V gene's germline CDR1 is ENHRY and CDR2 SYGVKD. The CDR3 extends over 14 amino acids. V lost 1 base, J lost 4 bases, and 8 bases lay in between.

This chain joins TRBV7-2 and TRBJ1-5, with 9 bases that match TRBD1. Per the germline V gene, CDR1 is SGHTA and CDR2 is FQGNSA. The CDR3 covers 14 residues. V dropped 5 bases and J dropped 7; count of bases not matched to a gene: 6. CDR3 sequence reads: CASSLTGGGQPQHF. CDR3 nucleotides: TGTGCCAGCAGCCTTACAGGGGGCGGACAGCCCCAGCATTTT.

The V call is TRBV7-2, the J call TRBJ2-7; 11 nucleotides agree with TRBD2. V lost 0 bases, J lost 0 bases, and 7 bases stayed unmatched. The germline CDR1 and CDR2 sequences are SGHTA and FQGNSA. This CDR3 is 18 amino acids long. The DNA of the CDR3 is TGTGCCAGCAGCTTAGCGCGGACTAGCGGGTCGAGCTCCTACGAGCAGTACTTC. Its translation: CASSLARTSGSSSYEQYF.

V is TRBV7-9 and J is TRBJ2-7, with D unclear. The V and J ends lost 3 bases and 0 bases respectively, with 3 bases between them. The CDR3 length is 12 residues. Germline-derived CDR1 and CDR2 are SEHNR and FQNEAQ (reference sequence). As DNA, the CDR3 is TGTGCCAGCAGCTTTAACTCCTACGAGCAGTACTTC. Protein: CASSFNSYEQYF.

This rearrangement joins TRBV2 to TRBJ2-1; D is unresolved. This CDR3 is 10 amino acids long. Germline CDR1 and CDR2: SNHLY and FYNNEI. Trimming cost V 3 bases and J 12 bases, with 6 bases left between them. The CDR3 DNA sequence: TGTGCCAGCAGTGAGGCGGCGCAGTTCTTC. This codes for CASSEAAQFF. The full variable domain, completed using reference TRBV2 and TRBJ2-1, is EPEVTQTPSHQVTQMGQEVILRCVPISNHLYFYWYRQILGQKVEFLVSFYNNEISEKSEIFDDQFSVERPDGSNFTLKIRSTKLEDSAMYFCASSEAAQFFGPGTRLTVL.

The chain couples TRBV18 to TRBJ2-1, with TRBD2 matching 11 bases. This CDR3 comprises 16 residues. The V gene end was trimmed by 2 bases and the J gene end by 4 bases; junction bases not matched to a gene: 4. The germline gives CDR1 KGHSH, CDR2 LQKENI. This chain's CDR3 is CASSPSSGGPYNEQFF. The CDR3 coding sequence is TGTGCCAGCTCACCATCTAGCGGGGGGCCTTACAATGAGCAGTTCTTC.

The V gene is TRBV5-1, the J gene TRBJ2-7, with D perhaps TRBD1 (6 bases). Germline lookup yields CDR1 SGHRS and CDR2 YFSETQ. CDR3 length: 15 amino acids. V lost 4 bases, J lost 4 bases, and 18 bases lay in between. The CDR3 sequence: CASSTAGTQIYEQYF. In DNA, the CDR3 is TGCGCCAGCAGCACTGCCGGGACACAGATTTACGAGCAGTACTTC. Filled out from reference TRBV5-1 and TRBJ2-7, the complete variable domain reads KAGVTQTPRYLIKTRGQQVTLSCSPISGHRSVSWYQQTPGQGLQFLFEYFSETQRNKGNFPGRFSGRQFSNSRSEMNVSTLELGDSALYLCASSTAGTQIYEQYFGPGTRLTVT.

This clone was found a few times. J is TRBJ2-1 and V is TRBV11-2, with 7 positions matching TRBD1. Germline V gene data show CDR1 as SGHAT and CDR2 as FQNNGV. The junction had 2 bases not matched to a gene; V was cut back by 0 bases and J by 9 bases. This CDR3 has 13 amino acids. CDR3 amino acids: CASSLDPGGEQFF. CDR3 nucleotide sequence: TGTGCCAGCAGCTTAGACCCAGGGGGTGAGCAGTTCTTC.